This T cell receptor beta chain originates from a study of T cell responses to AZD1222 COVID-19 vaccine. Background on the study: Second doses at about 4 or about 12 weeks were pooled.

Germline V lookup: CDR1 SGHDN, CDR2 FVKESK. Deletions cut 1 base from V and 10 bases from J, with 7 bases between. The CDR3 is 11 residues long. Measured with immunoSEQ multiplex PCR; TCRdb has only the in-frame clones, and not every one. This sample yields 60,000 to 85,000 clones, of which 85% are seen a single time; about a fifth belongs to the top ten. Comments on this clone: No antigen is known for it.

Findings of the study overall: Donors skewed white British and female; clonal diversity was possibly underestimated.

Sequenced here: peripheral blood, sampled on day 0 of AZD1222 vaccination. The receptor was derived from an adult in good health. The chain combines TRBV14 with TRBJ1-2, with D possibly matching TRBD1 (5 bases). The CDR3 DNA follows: TGTGCCAGCAGCCAAGGACAGTTCTACACCTTC. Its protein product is CASSQGQFYTF.